A selection of T cell receptor beta chains follows, all from one sample in a study of CD4 T cells in relation to SARS-CoV-2 and coronaviruses. Their specific antigens are unknown. Method: immunoSEQ multiplex PCR; TCRdb's copy keeps in-frame clones and lacks some. Here the sample spans 20,000 to 30,000 clones, around 76% being singletons. The sequenced sample was CD4+ T cells from PBMCs, cultured in vitro. Receptors originate from a human donor in good health. The CDR3 runs from the conserved cysteine through the conserved F or W. A D gene is named only where the DNA matches it firmly. Clone size is given for some rows only: seen once, a few or many times, or a class if the clone is expanded.

abundance: .; d_gene: .; v_gene: TRBV7-9; j_gene: TRBJ1-2; CDR3aa: CASSSRYGYTF; CDR3nt: TGTGCCAGCAGTAGTCGGTATGGCTACACCTTC
abundance: once; d_gene: TRBD2; v_gene: TRBV19; j_gene: TRBJ2-2; CDR3aa: CASRRRGVTGELFF; CDR3nt: TGTGCCAGTAGAAGACGGGGGGTCACCGGGGAGCTGTTTTTT
abundance: .; d_gene: .; v_gene: TRBV6-5; j_gene: TRBJ1-6; CDR3aa: CASSYRDPNSPLHF; CDR3nt: TGTGCCAGCAGTTACCGGGACCCTAATTCACCCCTCCACTTT
abundance: .; d_gene: .; v_gene: TRBV19; j_gene: TRBJ2-5; CDR3aa: CASSRDAGTQETQYF; CDR3nt: TGTGCCAGTAGTCGGGACGCCGGGACTCAAGAGACCCAGTACTTC
abundance: .; d_gene: .; v_gene: TRBV9; j_gene: TRBJ2-3; CDR3aa: CASSVGAGVISDTQYF; CDR3nt: TGTGCCAGCAGCGTAGGGGCAGGGGTCATATCAGATACGCAGTATTTT
abundance: .; d_gene: .; v_gene: TRBV7-9; j_gene: TRBJ2-5; CDR3aa: CASSSVGETQYF; CDR3nt: TGTGCCAGCAGCTCCGTGGGGGAGACCCAGTACTTC
abundance: .; d_gene: .; v_gene: TRBV10-3; j_gene: TRBJ1-4; CDR3aa: CAISAQGGNEKLFF; CDR3nt: TGTGCCATCAGTGCACAGGGTGGAAATGAAAAACTGTTTTTT
abundance: .; d_gene: TRBD1; v_gene: TRBV12-5; j_gene: TRBJ2-7; CDR3aa: CASEPGTGGDEQYF; CDR3nt: TGTGCTAGTGAGCCCGGGACAGGGGGGGACGAGCAGTACTTC
abundance: .; d_gene: TRBD1; v_gene: TRBV30; j_gene: TRBJ2-1; CDR3aa: CALLRQGSYNEQFF; CDR3nt: TGTGCCCTTTTGCGACAGGGCTCCTACAATGAGCAGTTCTTC
abundance: .; d_gene: .; v_gene: TRBV4-1; j_gene: TRBJ1-4; CDR3aa: CASSHRTTNEKLFF; CDR3nt: TGCGCCAGCAGCCACAGAACAACTAATGAAAAACTGTTTTTT
abundance: .; d_gene: .; v_gene: TRBV11-1; j_gene: TRBJ2-6; CDR3aa: CASIESSGANVLTF; CDR3nt: TGTGCCAGCATCGAGAGCTCTGGGGCCAACGTCCTGACTTTC
abundance: .; d_gene: .; v_gene: TRBV5-1; j_gene: TRBJ2-1; CDR3aa: CASSLVVEYNEQFF; CDR3nt: TGCGCCAGCAGCTTGGTAGTCGAATACAATGAGCAGTTCTTC
abundance: .; d_gene: .; v_gene: TRBV5-1; j_gene: TRBJ2-1; CDR3aa: CASSLGGRGYNEQFF; CDR3nt: TGCGCCAGCAGCTTGGGTGGCAGGGGTTACAATGAGCAGTTCTTC
abundance: .; d_gene: .; v_gene: TRBV3-1/TRBV3-2; j_gene: TRBJ2-2; CDR3aa: CASSQSLGTRANTGELFF; CDR3nt: TGTGCCAGCAGCCAAAGCCTAGGGACCAGGGCGAACACCGGGGAGCTGTTTTTT
abundance: .; d_gene: .; v_gene: TRBV7-6; j_gene: TRBJ1-1; CDR3aa: CASSRWPGRESAFF; CDR3nt: TGTGCCAGCAGCCGGTGGCCGGGGAGGGAGTCCGCTTTCTTT
abundance: .; d_gene: TRBD2; v_gene: TRBV7-8; j_gene: TRBJ2-1; CDR3aa: CASSLARRLAGGANEQFF; CDR3nt: TGTGCCAGCAGCTTAGCGAGGCGACTAGCGGGAGGGGCAAATGAGCAGTTCTTC
abundance: few; d_gene: TRBD1; v_gene: TRBV5-6; j_gene: TRBJ1-4; CDR3aa: CASSFLQTGHEKLFF; CDR3nt: TGTGCCAGCAGCTTCCTCCAGACAGGGCATGAAAAACTGTTTTTT
abundance: .; d_gene: TRBD2; v_gene: TRBV6-2/TRBV6-3; j_gene: TRBJ2-7; CDR3aa: CASSYSREGSHVHEQYF; CDR3nt: TGTGCCAGCAGTTACTCGAGGGAGGGTTCCCACGTCCACGAGCAGTACTTC
abundance: .; d_gene: TRBD1; v_gene: TRBV5-1; j_gene: TRBJ1-1; CDR3aa: CASRAGQGGTEAFF; CDR3nt: TGCGCCAGCCGAGCGGGACAGGGGGGGACTGAAGCTTTCTTT
abundance: .; d_gene: .; v_gene: TRBV5-4; j_gene: TRBJ1-2; CDR3aa: CASRDRRGGGYTF; CDR3nt: TGTGCCAGCAGGGATAGAAGGGGCGGGGGCTACACCTTC
abundance: once; d_gene: TRBD1; v_gene: TRBV6-2/TRBV6-3; j_gene: TRBJ1-5; CDR3aa: CASSYSGDRGIQPQHF; CDR3nt: TGTGCCAGCAGTTACTCGGGCGACAGGGGGATTCAGCCCCAGCATTTT
abundance: .; d_gene: .; v_gene: TRBV10-3; j_gene: TRBJ2-3; CDR3aa: CAISDLDTQYF; CDR3nt: TGTGCCATCAGTGATTTGGATACGCAGTATTTT
abundance: .; d_gene: TRBD2; v_gene: TRBV5-5; j_gene: TRBJ2-5; CDR3aa: CASSYLAGVIEGQYF; CDR3nt: TGTGCCAGCAGCTATTTAGCGGGGGTTATAGAGGGCCAGTACTTC
abundance: .; d_gene: TRBD2; v_gene: TRBV7-2; j_gene: TRBJ2-7; CDR3aa: CASSLRTSGSFYEQYF; CDR3nt: TGTGCCAGCAGCCTCCGGACTAGCGGGAGTTTTTACGAGCAGTACTTC
abundance: .; d_gene: TRBD2; v_gene: TRBV7-7; j_gene: TRBJ2-1; CDR3aa: CASSLAGTSDNEQFF; CDR3nt: TGTGCTAGCAGCTTAGCCGGGACTAGCGACAATGAGCAGTTCTTC
abundance: once; d_gene: .; v_gene: TRBV19; j_gene: TRBJ2-6; CDR3aa: CATTRWGISSGANVLTF; CDR3nt: TGTGCCACCACCAGATGGGGCATTTCCTCTGGGGCCAACGTCCTGACTTTC
abundance: once; d_gene: TRBD1; v_gene: TRBV7-2; j_gene: TRBJ2-7; CDR3aa: CASSSVSGTGAYEQYF; CDR3nt: TGTGCCAGCAGCTCGGTGTCCGGGACAGGGGCCTACGAGCAGTACTTC
abundance: .; d_gene: TRBD1; v_gene: TRBV29-1; j_gene: TRBJ2-1; CDR3aa: CSVKQGRSPYNEQFF; CDR3nt: TGCAGCGTTAAACAGGGGCGAAGCCCCTACAATGAGCAGTTCTTC
abundance: .; d_gene: TRBD1; v_gene: TRBV3-1/TRBV3-2; j_gene: TRBJ2-7; CDR3aa: CASSRQGFYEQYF; CDR3nt: TGTGCCAGCAGCCGACAGGGGTTCTACGAGCAGTACTTC
abundance: hyperexpanded; d_gene: .; v_gene: TRBV7-8; j_gene: TRBJ1-1; CDR3aa: CASSHREGTTEAFF; CDR3nt: TGTGCCAGCAGTCACCGGGAAGGGACCACTGAAGCTTTCTTT
abundance: .; d_gene: .; v_gene: TRBV19; j_gene: TRBJ1-1; CDR3aa: CASSIMFGGVGTEAFF; CDR3nt: TGTGCCAGTAGTATAATGTTTGGCGGGGTTGGCACTGAAGCTTTCTTT
abundance: .; d_gene: TRBD1; v_gene: TRBV6-5; j_gene: TRBJ1-1; CDR3aa: CASSYTQGARTEAFF; CDR3nt: TGTGCCAGCAGTTATACCCAGGGGGCCCGGACTGAAGCTTTCTTT
abundance: few; d_gene: .; v_gene: TRBV7-2; j_gene: TRBJ2-3; CDR3aa: CASSLQGGVTDTQYF; CDR3nt: TGTGCCAGCAGCCTCCAGGGGGGGGTAACAGATACGCAGTATTTT
abundance: .; d_gene: .; v_gene: TRBV4-1; j_gene: TRBJ2-5; CDR3aa: CASSPNKEVQETQYF; CDR3nt: TGCGCCAGCAGCCCCAACAAGGAGGTGCAAGAGACCCAGTACTTC
abundance: .; d_gene: .; v_gene: TRBV9; j_gene: TRBJ1-4; CDR3aa: CASSATATNEKLFF; CDR3nt: TGTGCCAGCAGCGCGACAGCAACTAATGAAAAACTGTTTTTT
abundance: once; d_gene: TRBD1; v_gene: TRBV7-8; j_gene: TRBJ2-7; CDR3aa: CASSLVTGVNYEQYF; CDR3nt: TGTGCCAGCAGCTTAGTGACAGGGGTGAACTACGAGCAGTACTTC
abundance: .; d_gene: .; v_gene: TRBV4-1; j_gene: TRBJ2-5; CDR3aa: CASSQRSEETQYF; CDR3nt: TGCGCCAGCAGCCAAAGGAGTGAAGAGACCCAGTACTTC